The 32 T cell receptor beta chains below were found in one sample sequenced in a study of T cells in women clearing cervical HPV infection. Using immunoSEQ multiplex PCR, the repertoire was profiled, and TCRdb retains in-frame clones only, with some absent. Across tens of thousands of clones, the top ten clones capture about 7.1% of the sample. The sample was blood buffy coat. These receptors were collected from a woman between 18 and 70 years old with a cervical HPV16 infection that either progressed to CIN3+ or cleared (not recorded which).

Of note for this clone: The CDR3 end falls 3 residues outside the read, so it is completed with the germline J gene. The genes are TRBV18 and TRBJ2-7; perhaps TRBD1 as D (6 bases). V lost 4 bases and J lost 5, with 9 bases in between. Looked up from germline, CDR1 is KGHSH and CDR2 is LQKENI. There are 12 residues in the CDR3. This CDR3 reads CASSRNRDEQYF. The sequenced CDR3 bases are TGTGCCAGCTCACGCAACAGGGACGAG.

To note about this clone: The missing CDR3 end, 3 residues past where the read stops, is filled in from the germline J gene. This rearrangement joins TRBV5-1 to TRBJ1-6; TRBD1 aligns across 7 bases. V was pared by 1 base and J by 10 bases, with 8 bases of the junction left unmatched. CDR1 and CDR2 from the germline V gene are SGHRS and YFSETQ. The CDR3 is made up of 15 amino acids. The CDR3 here is CASSLREGAGSPLHF. The CDR3 bases that were read are TGCGCCAGCAGCTTGAGGGAGGGGGCAGGGTCACCC.

Concerning this clone itself: The observed sequence ends 3 residues before the CDR3 terminus, with the missing tail filled in from the germline J gene. V usage is TRBV5-1 and J usage is TRBJ2-7, with 8 positions matching TRBD1. V was clipped by 0 bases and J by 4 bases; unmatched bases: 15. From germline, CDR1 is SGHRS and CDR2 YFSETQ. The CDR3 consists of 18 residues. CDR3 region: CASSLAIKAGTGRYEQYF. The CDR3 bases that were read are TGCGCCAGCAGCTTGGCAATAAAAGCCGGGACAGGACGTTACGAG.

Comments on this clone: The read comes to an end 3 residues before the CDR3 does, leaving the germline J gene to fill in the end. V and J are TRBV20-1 and TRBJ2-3, with D possibly matching TRBD2 (6 bases). The CDR3 is 14 residues long. CDR1 and CDR2 from the germline V gene are DFQATT and SNEGSKA (reference sequence). Trimming stripped 5 bases from V and 0 bases from J, with 12 bases between. The sequenced CDR3 bases are TGCAGTGCTCCCGTTAGCGGTAGCACAGATACG. It yields the protein CSAPVSGSTDT. The CDR3 as a whole reads CSAPVSGSTDTQYF.

About this clone itself: The read stops 3 residues short of the end of the CDR3; the missing end is completed from the germline J gene. The V call is TRBV5-1, the J call TRBJ2-3, with 7 nucleotides matching TRBD1. The CDR3 contains 16 residues. The V gene's germline CDR1 is SGHRS and CDR2 YFSETQ. The V gene end was trimmed by 4 bases and the J gene end by 2 bases; junction bases not matched to a gene: 10. The CDR3 bases that were read are TGCGCCAGCAGCCCCGGGACAGCCGATTACACAGATACG. Its translation: CASSPGTADYTDT. The full CDR3 protein reads CASSPGTADYTDTQYF.

Turning to this clone: The read ends 3 residues shy of where the CDR3 ends; the end is completed using the germline J gene. The chain recombines TRBV29-1 with TRBJ1-1; TRBD1 agrees at 9 bases. The ends lost 4 bases at V and 4 bases at J; junction bases unmatched: 10. The germline V gene encodes CDR1 SQVTM and CDR2 ANQGSEA. The CDR3 runs to 15 residues. CDR3 DNA (partial): TGCAGCGTTGGCCTCACAGGGGGCGCGGCCACTGAA. It codes for CSVGLTGGAATE. The whole CDR3 region reads CSVGLTGGAATEAFF.

On this clone: The CDR3 goes on 3 residues after the read ends, and that part is filled in from the germline J gene. V is TRBV2 and J is TRBJ2-7; 7 bases line up with TRBD2. With 2 bases clipped from V and 3 bases from J, the junction kept 4 bases outside the gene matches. CDR1 SNHLY and CDR2 FYNNEI come from the germline V gene. The CDR3 spans 14 residues. The sequenced part of the CDR3 DNA is TGTGCCAGCAGTGAAATGGGGACTATCTACGAG. Its protein product is CASSEMGTIYE. In full, the CDR3 reads CASSEMGTIYEQYF.

Comment on this clone: From the germline J gene comes the end of the CDR3, since the read stops 3 residues before it. The chain has TRBV18 and TRBJ2-3; D remains unclear. With 0 bases removed from V and 3 bases from J, the gap between germline ends came to 4 bases. This CDR3 contains 13 residues. CDR1 and CDR2 from the germline V gene are KGHSH and LQKENI. CDR3 sequence reads: CASSPPLTDTQYF. The part of the CDR3 DNA that was read is TGTGCCAGCTCACCACCGCTAACAGATACG.

Remarks on this clone: The read finishes 3 residues shy of the CDR3 end, and the germline J gene is used to complete it. The V and J genes are TRBV10-3 and TRBJ1-2, with a tentative D call TRBD1 (6 bases). Per the germline V gene, CDR1 is ENHRY and CDR2 is SYGVKD. The V end lost 10 bases, the J end lost 4 bases, and 19 bases lay between the germline ends. The CDR3 contains 14 residues. Incomplete CDR3 DNA: TGTGCCACCACCCCAGGGGATTGGGGCTATGGC. As protein: CATTPGDWGYG. The full CDR3 reads CATTPGDWGYGYTF.

Remarks on this clone: The DNA ends 3 residues before the CDR3 does, and the rest of the CDR3 is filled in from the germline J gene. This specimen includes other DNA sequences encoding the same CDR3. This chain links TRBV7-2 with TRBJ1-1; D is uncertain. CDR1 and CDR2 (germline): SGHTA, FQGNSA. The CDR3 sequence is 13 residues long. Trimming shortened V by 4 bases and J by 1 base, and 7 bases separated the two germline ends. The chain's CDR3 is CASSSQENTEAFF. Partial CDR3 DNA: TGTGCCAGCAGCTCACAAGAGAACACTGAA.

Details on this clone: The DNA ends 3 residues before the CDR3 does, and the rest of the CDR3 is filled in from the germline J gene. The chain couples TRBV6-2 or TRBV6-3 to TRBJ2-6; D is possibly TRBD1 (6 bases). The germline V gene encodes CDR1 MNHEY and CDR2 SVGEGT. This CDR3 comprises 17 residues. The V and J ends lost 2 bases and 4 bases respectively, with 15 bases between them. CDR3 DNA, as far as it was read: TGTGCCAGCAGTTACAACAGGGTCCAGGGGGGGGCCAACGTC. This translates into CASSYNRVQGGANV. The full CDR3 protein is CASSYNRVQGGANVLTF.

For this clone: From the germline J gene comes the end of the CDR3, since the read stops 3 residues before it. The V gene is TRBV10-3, the J gene TRBJ1-1; TRBD1 might be the D (5 bases). From germline, CDR1 is ENHRY and CDR2 SYGVKD. This CDR3 is built from 13 residues. Trimming took off 4 bases at V and 1 base at J, with 7 bases between the two ends. CDR3 bases read: TGTGCCATCAGTGTAGGGGAGAACACTGAA. This gives the protein CAISVGENTE. The complete CDR3 reads CAISVGENTEAFF.

This CDR3 is CASSPRGGLVPDTQYF. The DNA read from the CDR3 is TGTGCCAGCAGCCCTCGGGGAGGGCTGGTCCCAGATACG. J is TRBJ2-3 and V is TRBV9; the match to TRBD2 covers 7 bases. The CDR3 extends 3 residues past the end of the read, so its final part is completed from the germline J gene. With 4 bases clipped from V and 4 bases from J, the junction kept 12 bases outside the gene matches. Germline V gives CDR1 SGDLS, CDR2 YYNGEE. The CDR3 runs 16 residues.

Comment on this clone: Read data end 3 residues before the CDR3 end; the end is taken from the germline J gene. This chain connects TRBV18 to TRBJ2-7; 8 bases fit TRBD2. J was trimmed by 1 base and V by 3 bases; bases with no gene match: 5. The CDR3 covers 15 residues. The germline gives CDR1 KGHSH, CDR2 LQKENI. Here the CDR3 reads CASSPGGGGSYEQYF. The CDR3 bases that were read are TGTGCCAGCTCACCCGGGGGGGGCGGTTCCTACGAG.

Of note for this clone: Read data end 3 residues before the CDR3 end; the end is taken from the germline J gene. The chain uses TRBV4-1 and TRBJ1-6; D is possibly TRBD1 (5 bases). The germline CDR1 and CDR2 sequences are MGHRA and YSYEKL. The CDR3 consists of 18 residues. Between the trimmed V and J ends, which lost 4 bases and 5 bases, there was a span of 21 bases. The sequenced part of the CDR3 DNA is TGCGCCAGCAGCCCCAATGTCTGGGGCCGATCAAATAATTCACCC. It yields the protein CASSPNVWGRSNNSP. The full-length CDR3 reads as CASSPNVWGRSNNSPLHF.

A remark on this clone: The observed sequence ends 3 residues before the CDR3 terminus, with the missing tail filled in from the germline J gene. The rearrangement uses TRBV12-3 or TRBV12-4 and TRBJ1-2, with 7 bases aligning to TRBD1. V shed 6 bases, J shed 0 bases, and the junction held 7 bases outside the gene matches. CDR3 size: 15 residues. The sequenced part of the CDR3 DNA is TGTGCCAGCAGCCCTGGACAGGTAGCTAACTATGGC. Encoded protein: CASSPGQVANYG. The full CDR3 is CASSPGQVANYGYTF.

For this clone: From the germline J gene comes the end of the CDR3, since the read stops 3 residues before it. The chain couples TRBV2 to TRBJ2-3; weak D call: TRBD2 (6 bases). The CDR3 runs 15 residues. The V and J ends lost 2 bases and 2 bases respectively, with 11 bases between them. Germline V gene lookup returns CDR1 SNHLY and CDR2 FYNNEI. This CDR3 is CASSEQLANTDTQYF. CDR3 DNA, as far as it was read: TGTGCCAGCAGTGAACAGCTAGCGAACACAGATACG.

Remarks on this clone: The read is 3 residues too short to cover the CDR3 end, so that end is filled in from the germline J gene. The rearrangement uses TRBV7-9 and TRBJ2-3, with D perhaps matching TRBD2 (5 bases). CDR3 length equals 14 residues. CDR1 is SEHNR and CDR2 is FQNEAQ in the germline V gene (reference sequence). V was cut by 5 bases and J by 2 bases, with 11 bases left in between. This chain's CDR3 is CASSLSGLTDTQYF. Incomplete CDR3 DNA: TGTGCCAGCAGCCTCAGCGGTCTCACAGATACG.

With respect to this clone: The sequenced fragment ends 3 residues before the CDR3 boundary, so the rest is inferred from the germline J gene. V and J are TRBV28 and TRBJ2-7, with 11 bases identical to TRBD1. V dropped 4 bases and J dropped 4; count of bases not matched to a gene: 6. The germline gives CDR1 MDHEN, CDR2 SYDVKM. There are 15 residues in the CDR3. The CDR3 is CASSSRTGGLYEQYF. The covered CDR3 bases are TGTGCCAGCAGTTCACGGACAGGGGGCTTGTACGAG. Filled out from reference TRBV28 and TRBJ2-7, the complete variable domain reads DVKVTQSSRYLVKRTGEKVFLECVQDMDHENMFWYRQDPGLGLRLIYFSYDVKMKEKGDIPEGYSVSREKKERFSLILESASTNQTSMYLCASSSRTGGLYEQYFGPGTRLTVT.

Notes on this clone: The CDR3 end falls 3 residues outside the read, so it is completed with the germline J gene. V and J are TRBV20-1 and TRBJ1-2, with 11 bases fitting TRBD1. CDR1 is DFQATT and CDR2 is SNEGSKA in the germline V gene (reference sequence). The CDR3 is 13 residues long. The ends lost 7 bases at V and 4 bases at J; junction bases unmatched: 5. CDR3 loop: CSVWTGGFYGYTF. The CDR3 DNA, read in part, is TGCAGTGTGTGGACAGGGGGCTTCTATGGC.

With regard to this clone: With the read ending 3 residues before the CDR3 end, the germline J gene is used to fill in that end. This chain connects TRBV18 to TRBJ2-3; tentatively, D is TRBD2 (6 bases). CDR3 length: 16 amino acids. Trimming pared 6 bases from V and 2 bases from J, leaving 18 bases between. Germline loops: CDR1 KGHSH, CDR2 LQKENI. CDR3 amino acids: CASSPDLAENTDTQYF. Incomplete CDR3 DNA: TGTGCCAGCTCCCCAGATTTAGCGGAGAACACAGATACG.

Notes on this clone: The read comes to an end 3 residues before the CDR3 does, leaving the germline J gene to fill in the end. The chain couples TRBV20-1 to TRBJ1-3, with D tentatively TRBD1 (5 bases). Trimming shortened V by 6 bases and J by 1 base, and 19 bases separated the two germline ends. The germline gives CDR1 DFQATT, CDR2 SNEGSKA (reference sequence). CDR3 length equals 16 residues. The CDR3 bases that were read are TGCAGTGCCCCCGGGGGTGGGGGAGGGTCTGGAAACACC. Protein product: CSAPGGGGGSGNT. The whole CDR3 is CSAPGGGGGSGNTIYF.

Note on this clone: The CDR3 end falls 3 residues outside the read, so it is completed with the germline J gene. The chain employs TRBV27 and TRBJ2-3; 7 nucleotides align to TRBD1. Per the germline V gene, CDR1 is MNHEY and CDR2 is SMNVEV (reference sequence). The V segment lost 6 bases and the J segment 4 bases; nucleotides outside the gene matches: 13. CDR3 length: 16 amino acids. The CDR3 DNA, read in part, is TGTGCCAGCAGACCCAGGGACAGCCCCGCGGCAGATACG. Its translation is CASRPRDSPAADT. The full CDR3 is CASRPRDSPAADTQYF.

Regarding this clone: The missing CDR3 end, 3 residues past where the read stops, is filled in from the germline J gene. J is TRBJ2-2 and V is TRBV5-1; TRBD1 is a possible D gene (6 bases). CDR1 is SGHRS, CDR2 YFSETQ, per germline. This CDR3 is built from 17 residues. The germline V and J ends were trimmed by 0 bases and 4 bases, with 16 bases remaining between them. CDR3 region: CASSLGANRVFTGELFF. The part of the CDR3 DNA that was read is TGCGCCAGCAGCTTGGGAGCCAACAGGGTTTTCACCGGGGAG.

Comment on this clone: The observed sequence ends 3 residues before the CDR3 terminus, with the missing tail filled in from the germline J gene. The chain uses TRBV20-1 and TRBJ1-2, with 11 bases lining up with TRBD1. The germline gives CDR1 DFQATT, CDR2 SNEGSKA (reference sequence). The CDR3 runs 13 residues. J lost 2 bases, V lost 7 bases, and 3 bases had no gene match. The CDR3 protein is CSGRTGGNYGYTF. The CDR3 bases that were read are TGCAGTGGGCGGACAGGGGGCAACTATGGC.

For this clone: The read falls 3 residues short of the CDR3 end, and the missing part is taken from the germline J gene. V gene TRBV19 combines with J gene TRBJ1-2, with TRBD1 matching over 9 bases. CDR3 length: 13 residues. CDR1 and CDR2 from the germline V gene are LNHDA and SQIVND (reference sequence). The V and J ends lost 3 bases and 6 bases, in that order; junction bases with no gene match: 2. The CDR3 protein is CASSIGTGNGYTF. The CDR3 DNA, read in part, is TGTGCCAGTAGTATTGGGACAGGGAATGGC. Full variable domain (remainder filled in from reference TRBV19 and TRBJ1-2): DGGITQSPKYLFRKEGQNVTLSCEQNLNHDAMYWYRQDPGQGLRLIYYSQIVNDFQKGDIAEGYSVSREKKESFPLTVTSAQKNPTAFYLCASSIGTGNGYTFGSGTRLTVV.

Concerning this clone: The read ends 3 residues before the CDR3 terminus; that terminus is restored from the germline J gene. V is TRBV7-3 and J is TRBJ2-3; the match to TRBD2 covers 9 bases. J gave up 3 bases and V 4 bases, and 8 bases lay outside the gene matches. The CDR3 totals 16 residues. The germline gives CDR1 SGHTA, CDR2 FQGTGA. The CDR3 bases that were read are TGTGCCAGCAGCTCGCGACTAGCGGAGTCAACAGATACG. Its translation is CASSSRLAESTDT. The whole CDR3 protein reads CASSSRLAESTDTQYF. The whole variable domain, remainder taken from reference TRBV7-3 and TRBJ2-3, is GAGVSQTPSNKVTEKGKYVELRCDPISGHTALYWYRQSLGQGPEFLIYFQGTGAADDSGLPNDRFFAVRPEGSVSTLKIQRTERGDSAVYLCASSSRLAESTDTQYFGPGTRLTVL.

To note about this clone: The CDR3 is cut off 3 residues early in the read; its end comes from the germline J gene. J is TRBJ2-6 and V is TRBV10-2; D remains unclear. CDR1 is WSHSY and CDR2 is SAAADI in the germline V gene. V was clipped by 2 bases and J by 0 bases, with 8 bases between them. This CDR3 comprises 16 residues. The sequenced CDR3 bases are TGCGCCAGCAGTGAGGAAGCCGACTCTGGGGCCAACGTC. This gives the protein CASSEEADSGANV. Given in full, the CDR3 is CASSEEADSGANVLTF.

In the case of this clone: Read data end 3 residues before the CDR3 end; the end is taken from the germline J gene. V is TRBV2 and J is TRBJ2-7, with a weak D call TRBD1 (6 bases). CDR1 is SNHLY, CDR2 FYNNEI, per germline. V lost 6 bases, J lost 6 bases, and 21 bases lay in between. The CDR3 length is 15 residues. The sequenced part of the CDR3 DNA is TGTGCCAGCAGGGGGGCAGGCTTAGACGGGTCCGAG. Its translation is CASRGAGLDGSE. The full CDR3 reads CASRGAGLDGSEQYF.

For this clone: The read ends 3 residues before the CDR3 terminus; that terminus is restored from the germline J gene. This sequence joins TRBV7-3 and TRBJ1-1; D perhaps matches TRBD1 (5 bases). Germline values: CDR1 SGHTA, CDR2 FQGTGA. Trimming shortened V by 5 bases and J by 1 base, and 14 bases separated the two germline ends. This CDR3 is 15 amino acids long. CDR3: CASSAVGGQNTEAFF. The CDR3 bases that were read are TGTGCCAGCAGCGCAGTGGGAGGACAGAACACTGAA.

Of note for this clone: The CDR3 extends 3 residues past the end of the read, so its final part is completed from the germline J gene. The chain links TRBV5-4 to TRBJ2-1; 7 bases agree with TRBD2. Germline values: CDR1 SGHNT, CDR2 YYREEE (reference sequence). J lost 3 bases, V lost 1 base, and 4 bases had no gene match. This CDR3 is built from 15 residues. The CDR3 spells CASSLKSGVYNEQFF. The part of the CDR3 DNA that was read is TGTGCCAGCAGCTTGAAGAGCGGGGTCTACAATGAG. The complete variable domain, with remaining parts taken from reference TRBV5-4 and TRBJ2-1, reads ETGVTQSPTHLIKTRGQQVTLRCSSQSGHNTVSWYQQALGQGPQFIFQYYREEENGRGNFPPRFSGLQFPNYSSELNVNALELDDSALYLCASSLKSGVYNEQFFGPGTRLTVL.

A remark on this clone: The observed sequence ends 3 residues before the CDR3 terminus, with the missing tail filled in from the germline J gene. The chain uses TRBV5-1 and TRBJ2-5, with a possible D match to TRBD2 (6 bases). Trimming took off 2 bases at V and 3 bases at J, with 14 bases between the two ends. Per germline, CDR1 SGHRS and CDR2 YFSETQ. The CDR3 loop spans 15 amino acids. CDR3 protein: CASSFVDYLKETQYF. The DNA read from the CDR3 is TGCGCCAGCAGCTTCGTGGACTATTTAAAAGAGACC.